These 28 T cell receptor beta chains share one sample of origin, sequenced in a study of blood T cell repertoires in COVID-19. TCRdb's copy holds only in-frame clones and misses some; the assay was immunoSEQ multiplex PCR. In the table there are roughly 300,000 clones, about 82% of which are singletons. Material: peripheral blood. These receptor sequences come from a woman aged 45-65 years with acute or convalescent COVID-19.

The rearrangement links TRBV4-3 to TRBJ1-1, with D unclear. CDR1 is LGHNA, CDR2 YSLEER, per germline. V was cut by 1 base and J by 0 bases, with 12 bases left in between. This CDR3 comprises 16 residues. CDR3 DNA sequence: TGCGCCAGCAGCCAAGGAGGGTGGGATTTGAACACTGAAGCTTTCTTT. The encoded protein is CASSQGGWDLNTEAFF.

The V gene is TRBV2, the J gene TRBJ1-4; 9 nucleotides match TRBD1. Unmatched junction bases numbered 7, after V lost 7 bases and J lost 7 bases. Per germline, CDR1 SNHLY and CDR2 FYNNEI. This CDR3 has 14 amino acids. The chain's CDR3 is CASTLDRGGEKLFF. CDR3 DNA sequence: TGTGCCAGCACCCTGGACAGGGGAGGTGAAAAACTGTTTTTT.

The V call is TRBV24-1, the J call TRBJ2-2; 7 bases match TRBD1. The germline gives CDR1 KGHDR, CDR2 SFDVKD. J gave up 1 base and V 9 bases, and 7 bases lay outside the gene matches. The CDR3 has 15 amino acids. CDR3 sequence (DNA): TGTGCCACCCAAACAGGGGTAGAGAACACCGGGGAGCTGTTTTTT. This gives the protein CATQTGVENTGELFF.

J is TRBJ1-2 and V is TRBV4-2, with 8 bases lining up with TRBD1. The germline V gene has CDR1 LGHNA and CDR2 YNFKEQ. V was clipped by 3 bases and J by 10 bases; unmatched bases: 13. The length of the CDR3 is 15 residues. The CDR3 protein is CASSHQDRGWRDYTF. In DNA, the CDR3 is TGTGCCAGCAGCCATCAAGACAGGGGCTGGCGTGACTACACCTTC.

This rearrangement joins TRBV10-3 to TRBJ2-7; 14 positions agree with TRBD2. V lost 4 bases to trimming and J lost 3 bases; unmatched junction nucleotides: 2. Germline CDR1 ENHRY, CDR2 SYGVKD. The CDR3 has 15 residues. The CDR3 nucleotides are TGTGCCATCAGTGTTGGGACTAGCGGGAGCTACGAGCAGTACTTC. It translates to CAISVGTSGSYEQYF.

The chain couples TRBV6-5 to TRBJ2-5, with a possible D match to TRBD1 (5 bases). The germline V gene encodes CDR1 MNHEY and CDR2 SVGAGI. V was shortened by 8 bases and J by 0 bases, with 16 bases between the two germline ends. The CDR3 extends over 15 amino acids. The CDR3 spells CASALQGSNQETQYF. The CDR3 DNA is TGTGCCAGCGCCCTTCAGGGTAGCAACCAAGAGACCCAGTACTTC.

V gene TRBV24-1 combines with J gene TRBJ2-3, with TRBD2 matching 16 bases. V shed 2 bases and J 5 bases; nucleotides not matched to a gene: 6. CDR3 length: 18 amino acids. Germline V gene data show CDR1 as KGHDR and CDR2 as SFDVKD. DNA for the CDR3: TGTGCCACCAGTGATTCCGGGACTAGCGGGAGGGTGAGAGATACGCAGTATTTT. This codes for CATSDSGTSGRVRDTQYF.

The rearrangement links TRBV4-2 to TRBJ2-5, with 12 bases that match TRBD2. The CDR3 spans 15 residues. Germline trimming cut 1 base from V and 4 bases from J; bases unmatched to any gene: 1. Germline V gives CDR1 LGHNA, CDR2 YNFKEQ. The CDR3 sequence: CASSQGLAGVETQYF. CDR3 nucleotides: TGTGCCAGCAGCCAAGGACTAGCGGGAGTAGAGACCCAGTACTTC.

This chain links TRBV7-2 with TRBJ2-7, with D unclear. The CDR3 spans 13 residues. Germline CDR1 and CDR2: SGHTA and FQGNSA. V lost 1 base and J lost 4, with 8 bases in between. The DNA for the CDR3 is TGTGCCAGCAGCTTAGACTGGTTTTACGAGCAGTACTTC. This codes for CASSLDWFYEQYF.

The chain uses TRBV6-4 and TRBJ1-1; 10 positions agree with TRBD1. The V and J ends lost 4 bases and 3 bases, in that order; junction bases with no gene match: 8. Germline V gene sequence: CDR1 MRHNA, CDR2 SNTAGT. The CDR3 loop spans 16 amino acids. CDR3 amino acids: CASSGARDRGDTEAFF. CDR3 in DNA: TGTGCCAGCAGTGGAGCCCGGGACAGGGGTGACACTGAAGCTTTCTTT.

The chain recombines TRBV7-9 with TRBJ2-5; TRBD2 aligns across 9 bases. The CDR3 consists of 14 residues. V lost 4 bases, J lost 5 bases, and 5 bases stayed unmatched. Per the germline V gene, CDR1 is SEHNR and CDR2 is FQNEAQ (reference sequence). The CDR3 sequence: CASSSGLAVETQYF. The CDR3 region has the DNA TGTGCCAGCAGCTCGGGACTAGCCGTGGAGACCCAGTACTTC.

The chain couples TRBV4-1 to TRBJ2-7, with a possible D match to TRBD2 (6 bases). V was shortened by 1 base and J by 0 bases, with 16 bases between the two germline ends. The germline CDR1 and CDR2 sequences are MGHRA and YSYEKL. The length of the CDR3 is 17 residues. The CDR3 nucleotides are TGCGCCAGCAGCCAAGGGAGGGGTAGCGAAATCTCCTACGAGCAGTACTTC. This translates into CASSQGRGSEISYEQYF.

The J gene is TRBJ2-3, the V gene TRBV18, with 8 nucleotides matching TRBD2. Trimming removed 11 bases from V and 1 base from J; junction bases left unmatched: 14. Germline assignment: CDR1 KGHSH and CDR2 LQKENI. The CDR3 is made up of 16 amino acids. CDR3: CAGRISGTSRTDTQYF. In DNA, the CDR3 is TGTGCCGGCAGGATTAGCGGGACAAGCCGCACAGATACGCAGTATTTT. Based on the CDR3 plus reference TRBV18 and TRBJ2-3, the full variable domain is NAGVMQNPRHLVRRRGQEARLRCSPMKGHSHVYWYRQLPEEGLKFMVYLQKENIIDESGMPKERFSAEFPKEGPSILRIQQVVRGDSAAYFCAGRISGTSRTDTQYFGPGTRLTVL.

The gene calls are TRBV19 and TRBJ2-4; maybe TRBD1 (5 bases). CDR3 length: 14 residues. CDR1 is LNHDA, CDR2 SQIVND, per germline (reference sequence). V was clipped by 5 bases and J by 1 base, with 9 bases between them. CDR3 region: CASSPDIAKNIQYF. Here the CDR3 DNA reads TGTGCCAGTAGTCCGGACATCGCCAAAAACATTCAGTACTTC.

This clone showed up just a few times. The gene calls are TRBV7-2 and TRBJ1-5, with D perhaps TRBD1 (5 bases). This CDR3 region has 14 residues. Germline V gene sequence: CDR1 SGHTA, CDR2 FQGNSA. The V gene lost 1 base and the J gene lost 8 bases, with 12 bases spanning the gap. The CDR3 sequence is CASSLGGRGEPQHF. CDR3 sequence (DNA): TGTGCCAGCAGCTTAGGGGGACGGGGGGAGCCCCAGCATTTT.

V is TRBV11-2 and J is TRBJ2-1, with D unclear. Trimming stripped 3 bases from V and 15 bases from J, with 15 bases between. Germline-derived CDR1 and CDR2 are SGHAT and FQNNGV. This CDR3 has 12 amino acids. The CDR3 DNA is TGTGCCAGCAGCTTTCAGCGATACCCACTGTTCTTC. Protein product: CASSFQRYPLFF.

The rearrangement joins TRBV10-3 to TRBJ1-1; 8 nucleotides align to TRBD1. CDR3 size: 14 residues. Losses at the gene ends were 6 bases for V and 1 base for J; bases not matched to a gene: 4. Germline CDR1 and CDR2: ENHRY and SYGVKD. CDR3 nucleotides: TGTGCCATCAGGCTTACAGGGGGGAACACTGAAGCTTTCTTT. The encoded protein is CAIRLTGGNTEAFF.

The genes are TRBV28 and TRBJ2-5; TRBD2 aligns across 9 bases. Trimming at V came to 5 bases and at J to 5 bases, leaving 9 bases not matched to a gene. Germline V gene sequence: CDR1 MDHEN, CDR2 SYDVKM. This CDR3 has 15 amino acids. The CDR3 region has the DNA TGTGCCAGCAGTCAAGCGGGAGGTTCGGGGGAGACCCAGTACTTC. Residues: CASSQAGGSGETQYF.

The chain is built from TRBV30 and TRBJ2-1, with 9 bases aligning to TRBD2. This CDR3 has 15 amino acids. Germline V CDR1 and CDR2: GTSNPN, SVGIG (reference sequence). V was pared by 2 bases and J by 10 bases, with 12 bases of the junction left unmatched. The CDR3 reads CAWSRGLAGEAEQFF. Written as DNA, the CDR3 is TGTGCCTGGAGTCGGGGACTAGCTGGGGAAGCGGAGCAGTTCTTC.

J is TRBJ2-7 and V is TRBV7-2; possible D gene TRBD1, 5 bases. In germline, CDR1 is SGHTA, CDR2 FQGNSA. The V end was cut by 5 bases, the J end by 3 bases, with 11 bases between. This CDR3 comprises 13 residues. The CDR3 loop is CASSIQDFYEQYF. The DNA for the CDR3 is TGTGCCAGCAGCATACAGGATTTCTACGAGCAGTACTTC.

J is TRBJ2-3 and V is TRBV11-3; 7 nucleotides line up with TRBD2. This CDR3 has 14 amino acids. J lost 3 bases, V lost 5 bases, and 5 bases had no gene match. Germline loops: CDR1 SGHNT, CDR2 YENEEA. Here the CDR3 reads CASSPGLGTDTQYF. CDR3 DNA sequence: TGTGCCAGCAGCCCCGGACTAGGTACAGATACGCAGTATTTT.

The chain uses TRBV28 and TRBJ2-7, with no clear D. The CDR3 covers 14 residues. The germline V and J ends were trimmed by 6 bases and 2 bases, with 14 bases remaining between them. Germline V gene lookup returns CDR1 MDHEN and CDR2 SYDVKM. This chain's CDR3 is CASSPSYEAYEQYF. In DNA, the CDR3 is TGTGCCAGCAGCCCCAGTTACGAGGCCTACGAGCAGTACTTC.

The gene calls are TRBV2 and TRBJ2-1; 9 bases are shared with TRBD2. The germline V gene has CDR1 SNHLY and CDR2 FYNNEI. V lost 5 bases and J lost 5; bases outside the gene matches: 13. CDR3 length equals 17 residues. The CDR3 loop reads CASSKTTRLAVNNEQFF. CDR3 bases: TGTGCCAGCAGTAAAACAACGAGACTAGCGGTAAACAATGAGCAGTTCTTC. Variable domain in full (rest from reference TRBV2 and TRBJ2-1): EPEVTQTPSHQVTQMGQEVILRCVPISNHLYFYWYRQILGQKVEFLVSFYNNEISEKSEIFDDQFSVERPDGSNFTLKIRSTKLEDSAMYFCASSKTTRLAVNNEQFFGPGTRLTVL.

CDR3 sequence: CAWIDQAKNTEAFF. As DNA, the CDR3 is TGTGCCTGGATCGATCAGGCGAAGAACACTGAAGCTTTCTTT. The chain joins TRBV30 to TRBJ1-1; D uncertain. This CDR3 region has 14 residues. V gave up 4 bases and J gave up 1 base, with 13 bases separating them. Germline CDR1 reads GTSNPN; CDR2 reads SVGIG (reference sequence).

V usage is TRBV6-5 and J usage is TRBJ2-7; TRBD2 might be the D (6 bases). The CDR3 length is 14 residues. Trimming stripped 1 base from V and 2 bases from J, with 9 bases between. CDR1 MNHEY and CDR2 SVGAGI come from the germline V gene. CDR3 nucleotides: TGTGCCAGCAGTTACTTGCGGGGTACCTACGAGCAGTACTTC. It encodes CASSYLRGTYEQYF.

J is TRBJ1-4 and V is TRBV27; 8 bases line up with TRBD1. The germline gives CDR1 MNHEY, CDR2 SMNVEV (reference sequence). The CDR3 is 15 amino acids. The trim removed 8 bases at V and 0 bases at J, leaving 5 bases unmatched. For the CDR3, the DNA is TGTGCCAGCGCGACAGGGGATGCAACTAATGAAAAACTGTTTTTT. Its protein product is CASATGDATNEKLFF.

This clone was found a few times. The chain links TRBV4-3 to TRBJ1-2; 7 nucleotides align to TRBD1. Germline values: CDR1 LGHNA, CDR2 YSLEER. The junction had 6 bases not matched to a gene; V was cut back by 4 bases and J by 7 bases. The CDR3 length is 13 residues. CDR3 nucleotides: TGCGCCAGCAGCCCCGGGACAGTCGGTGGCTACACCTTC. It codes for CASSPGTVGGYTF.

The CDR3 is CASRWGHNQPQHF. The DNA of the CDR3 is TGTGCCAGCAGATGGGGGCACAATCAGCCCCAGCATTTT. The V gene is TRBV9, the J gene TRBJ1-5, with D possibly matching TRBD1 (6 bases). Between the trimmed V and J ends, which lost 5 bases and 3 bases, there was a span of 9 bases. There are 13 residues in the CDR3. Germline V gene data show CDR1 as SGDLS and CDR2 as YYNGEE.